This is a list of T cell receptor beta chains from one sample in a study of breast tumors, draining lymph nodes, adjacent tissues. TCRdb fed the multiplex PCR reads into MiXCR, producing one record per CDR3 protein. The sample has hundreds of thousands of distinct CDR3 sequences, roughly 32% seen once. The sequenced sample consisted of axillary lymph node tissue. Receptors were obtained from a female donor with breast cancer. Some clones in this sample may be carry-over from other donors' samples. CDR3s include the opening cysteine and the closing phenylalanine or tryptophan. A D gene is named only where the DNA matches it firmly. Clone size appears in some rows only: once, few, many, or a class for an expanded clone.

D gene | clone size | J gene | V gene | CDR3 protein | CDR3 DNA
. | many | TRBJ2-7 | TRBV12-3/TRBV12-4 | CASSFVGYYEQYF | TGTGCCAGCAGTTTCGTAGGTTACTACGAGCAGTACTTC
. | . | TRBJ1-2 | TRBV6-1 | CASSEGGTVQGYGYTF | TGTGCCAGCAGTGAAGGGGGCACAGTCCAGGGGTATGGCTACACCTTC
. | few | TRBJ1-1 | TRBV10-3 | CAISGRGRGTEAFF | TGTGCCATCAGTGGAAGAGGGAGGGGGACTGAAGCTTTCTTT
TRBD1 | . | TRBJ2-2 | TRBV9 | CASSVGQGCANTGELFF | TGTGCCAGCAGCGTTGGACAGGGCTGTGCGAACACCGGGGAGCTGTTTTTT
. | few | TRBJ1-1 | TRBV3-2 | CASINRGNTEAFF | TGTGCCAGCATAAACAGGGGGAACACTGAAGCTTTCTTT
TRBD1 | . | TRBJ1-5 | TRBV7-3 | CASSRQGEVQPQHF | TGTGCCAGCAGCAGACAGGGGGAAGTTCAGCCCCAGCATTTT
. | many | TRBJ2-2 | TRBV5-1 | CASSLGSRYTGELFF | TGCGCCAGCAGCTTGGGGTCCCGTTACACCGGGGAGCTGTTTTTT
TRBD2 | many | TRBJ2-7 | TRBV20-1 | CSARVAGEQYF | TGCAGTGCTAGGGTAGCGGGTGAGCAGTACTTC
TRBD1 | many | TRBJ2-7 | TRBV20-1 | CSAFSGGAEEDSYEQYF | TGCAGTGCTTTTTCAGGGGGCGCGGAGGAAGACTCCTACGAGCAGTACTTC
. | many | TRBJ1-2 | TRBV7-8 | CASSLLAGDNYGYPF | TGTGCCAGCAGCTTATTGGCAGGTGACAACTATGGCTACCCCTTC
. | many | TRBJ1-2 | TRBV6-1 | CASTQPGTLLGGYTF | TGTGCCAGCACCCAACCCGGGACTTTACTGGGAGGCTACACCTTC
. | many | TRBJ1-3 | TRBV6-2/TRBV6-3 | CASSERPGRRSGNTIYF | TGTGCCAGCAGTGAACGCCCGGGACGCCGCTCTGGAAACACCATATATTTT
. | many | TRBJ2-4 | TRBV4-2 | CASSQGNIQYF | TGTGCCAGCAGCCAAGGGAACATTCAGTACTTC
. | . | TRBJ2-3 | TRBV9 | CASNSGGRDTQYF | TGTGCCAGCAACTCGGGTGGGAGGGATACGCAGTATTTT
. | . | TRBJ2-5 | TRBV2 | CASSRISERFETQYF | TGTGCCAGCAGTAGGATTAGCGAGAGATTTGAGACCCAGTACTTC
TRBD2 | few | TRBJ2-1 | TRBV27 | CASSLTLAGGLGDEQFF | TGTGCCAGCAGTTTGACGCTAGCGGGAGGACTGGGTGATGAGCAGTTCTTC
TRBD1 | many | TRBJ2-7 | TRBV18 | CASSPVGRQGEQYF | TGTGCCAGCTCACCGGTTGGTAGACAGGGCGAGCAGTACTTC
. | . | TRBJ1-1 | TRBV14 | CASSQGNTEAFF | TGTGCCAGCAGCCAGGGAAACACTGAAGCTTTCTTT
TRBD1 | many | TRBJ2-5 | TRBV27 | CASSTGTGDETQYF | TGTGCCAGCAGCACCGGGACAGGGGACGAGACCCAGTACTTC
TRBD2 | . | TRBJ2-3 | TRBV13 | CASSRAGVTDTQYF | TGTGCCAGCAGCAGGGCGGGAGTCACAGATACGCAGTATTTT
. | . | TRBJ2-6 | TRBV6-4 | CASSDSKRGGEVLTF | TGTGCCAGCAGTGACTCGAAAAGAGGCGGAGAGGTCCTGACTTTC
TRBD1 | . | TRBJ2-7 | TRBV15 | CATSRGVGEGQGREQYF | TGTGCCACCAGCAGAGGGGTGGGAGAGGGACAGGGACGCGAGCAGTACTTC
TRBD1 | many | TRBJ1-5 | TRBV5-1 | CASNRTAGTGNQPQHF | TGCGCCAGCAACAGGACTGCCGGGACAGGGAATCAGCCCCAGCATTTT
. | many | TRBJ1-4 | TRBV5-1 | CASSFDGYNEKLFF | TGCGCCAGCAGCTTCGACGGTTATAATGAAAAACTGTTTTTT
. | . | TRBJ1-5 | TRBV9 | CTSSVALAGAEQPQHF | TGTACCAGCAGCGTCGCTCTAGCGGGAGCCGAGCAGCCCCAGCATTTT
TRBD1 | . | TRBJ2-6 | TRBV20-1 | CSAQHGTGATSGANVLTF | TGCAGTGCTCAACACGGGACAGGGGCGACCTCTGGGGCCAACGTCCTGACTTTC
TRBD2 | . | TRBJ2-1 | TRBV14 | CASSPLLAGGNNNEQFF | TGTGCCAGCAGCCCCTTACTAGCGGGAGGAAATAACAATGAGCAGTTCTTC
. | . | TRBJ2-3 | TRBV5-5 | CASNRLQETDMQYF | TGTGCCAGCAACCGCCTACAAGAAACAGATATGCAGTATTTT
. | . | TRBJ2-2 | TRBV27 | CASRARRDHGELFF | TGTGCCAGCAGGGCCCGCAGAGACCACGGGGAGCTGTTTTTT
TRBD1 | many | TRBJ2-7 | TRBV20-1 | CSAGVTGTYYEQYF | TGCAGTGCGGGGGTGACAGGGACCTACTACGAGCAGTACTTC
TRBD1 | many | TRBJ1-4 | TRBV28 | CASSLRQGFEKLFF | TGTGCCAGCAGTTTGAGACAGGGGTTTGAAAAACTGTTTTTT
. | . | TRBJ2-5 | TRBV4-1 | CASSQVSQPQETQYF | TGCGCCAGCAGCCAAGTGAGCCAGCCCCAAGAGACCCAGTACTTC
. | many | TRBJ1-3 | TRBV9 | CASSAAGTGNTIYF | TGTGCCAGCAGCGCCGCAGGGACTGGAAACACCATATATTTT
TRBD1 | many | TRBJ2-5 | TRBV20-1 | CSVRRGQGKETQYF | TGCAGTGTTCGGCGGGGACAGGGAAAAGAGACCCAGTACTTC
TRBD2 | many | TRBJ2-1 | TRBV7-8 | CASSLVGGRALSEQFF | TGTGCCAGCAGCTTAGTAGGCGGGAGGGCCCTATCTGAGCAGTTCTTC
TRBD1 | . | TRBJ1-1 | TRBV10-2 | CASRDTGGGDTEAFF | TGCGCCAGCAGAGATACAGGGGGCGGAGACACTGAAGCTTTCTTT
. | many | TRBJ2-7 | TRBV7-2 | CASSLVGETGSF | TGTGCCAGCAGCTTAGTGGGAGAAACAGGGAGTTTC
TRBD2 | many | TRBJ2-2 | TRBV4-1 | CASSQRTSGNPGELFF | TGCGCCAGCAGCCAGCGGACTAGCGGGAACCCCGGGGAGCTGTTTTTT
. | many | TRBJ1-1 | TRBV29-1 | CSVEDLHGPNTEAFF | TGCAGCGTTGAAGATCTTCATGGGCCGAACACTGAAGCTTTCTTT
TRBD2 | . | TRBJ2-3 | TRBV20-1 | CSAVITSGSTDTQYF | TGCAGTGCTGTAATTACTAGCGGGAGTACAGATACGCAGTACTTT
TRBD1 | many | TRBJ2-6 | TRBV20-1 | CSARDGTVSGANVLTF | TGCAGTGCTAGAGATGGGACAGTCTCTGGGGCCAACGTCCTGACTTTC
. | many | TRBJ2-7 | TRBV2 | CASWGRAKSYEQYF | TGTGCCAGTTGGGGGCGGGCCAAATCCTACGAGCAGTACTTC
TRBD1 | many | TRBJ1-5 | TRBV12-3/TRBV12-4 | CASRRTGQPQHF | TGTGCCAGCAGACGGACAGGACAGCCCCAGCATTTT
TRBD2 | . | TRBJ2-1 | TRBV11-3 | CASSAGLAATEQFF | TGTGCCAGCAGCGCGGGACTAGCGGCCACCGAACAGTTCTTC
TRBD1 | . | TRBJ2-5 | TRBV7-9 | CASSRGLQEAQYF | TGTGCCAGTAGCAGGGGGCTGCAAGAGGCCCAGTACTTC
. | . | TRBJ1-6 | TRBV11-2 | CASGRREGNSPLHF | TGTGCCAGCGGCCGCAGGGAGGGAAATTCGCCCCTCCACTTT
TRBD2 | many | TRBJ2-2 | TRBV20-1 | CSASPGTSGPGELFF | TGCAGTGCTAGTCCCGGGACTAGCGGCCCCGGGGAGCTGTTTTTT
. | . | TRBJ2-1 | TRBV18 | CASSPWNGPSYNEQFF | TGTGCCAGCTCACCATGGAACGGTCCATCCTACAATGAGCAGTTCTTC
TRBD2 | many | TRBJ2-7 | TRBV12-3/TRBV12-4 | CASSPGRGRGTYEQYF | TGTGCCAGCAGCCCAGGGCGCGGGAGGGGGACCTACGAGCAGTACTTC
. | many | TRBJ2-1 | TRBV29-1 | CSAPSRSSYNEQFF | TGCAGCGCCCCCTCGAGGAGCTCCTACAATGAGCAGTTCTTC
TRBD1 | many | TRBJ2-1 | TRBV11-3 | CASSPRTGFYNEQFF | TGTGCCAGCAGCCCGAGGACAGGGTTTTACAATGAGCAGTTCTTC
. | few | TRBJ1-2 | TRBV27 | CASSLYPGQNYGYTF | TGTGCCAGCAGTTTATACCCTGGACAGAACTATGGCTACACCTTC
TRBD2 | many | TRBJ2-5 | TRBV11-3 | CASSQGLAGGVFGTQYF | TGTGCCAGCAGCCAAGGACTAGCGGGAGGTGTATTTGGGACCCAGTACTTC
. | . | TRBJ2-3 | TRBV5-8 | CASSRGSGESPDTQYF | TGTGCCAGCAGCCGAGGTTCGGGAGAAAGTCCGGATACGCAGTATTTT
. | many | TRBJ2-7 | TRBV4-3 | CASSQGIGTSSYEQYF | TGCGCCAGCAGCCAAGGTATCGGGACGAGCTCCTACGAGCAGTACTTC
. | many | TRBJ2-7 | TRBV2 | CASSAPTAANSYEQYF | TGTGCCAGCAGTGCTCCCACAGCGGCTAACTCCTACGAGCAGTACTTC
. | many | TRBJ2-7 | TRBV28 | CASRQRGEQYF | TGTGCCAGCAGACAGAGGGGCGAGCAGTACTTC